The 8 T cell receptor beta chains below all came from one sample that was sequenced in a study of blood T cells in healthy people across ages. With a J-beta primer mix and a sample-barcoded 5' primer, a second PCR ran roughly 7 to 11 cycles. TCRdb reprocessed the 5' RACE reads with MiXCR, giving one entry per CDR3 protein. The sample carries about 780,000 distinct CDR3 sequences, less than 60% recorded once. The specimen sequenced was blood. These TCRs come from an elderly man in good health.

This chain connects TRBV29-1 to TRBJ2-1; 8 nucleotides line up with TRBD2. The J segment lost 0 bases and the V segment lost 7 bases, leaving 8 bases of the junction unmatched. Germline lookup yields CDR1 SQVTM and CDR2 ANQGSEA. This CDR3 is 15 amino acids long. CDR3 bases: TGCAGCGCCTCTGGAGCGGGAGACTCCTACAATGAGCAGTTCTTC. Translating it yields CSASGAGDSYNEQFF.

V and J are TRBV4-1 and TRBJ2-7; 11 bases map to TRBD2. J was trimmed by 6 bases and V by 4 bases; bases with no gene match: 5. The CDR3 runs to 14 residues. Germline CDR1 and CDR2: MGHRA and YSYEKL. CDR3 in amino acids: CASSPIAGGLEQYF. The CDR3 DNA is TGCGCCAGCAGCCCTATAGCGGGAGGGCTCGAGCAGTACTTC.

The chain combines TRBV6-5 with TRBJ1-1; D gene uncertain. Germline lookup yields CDR1 MNHEY and CDR2 SVGAGI. The V end lost 3 bases, the J end lost 2 bases, and 25 bases lay between the germline ends. This CDR3 has 19 residues. CDR3 residues: CASSYQGFLGMSRNTEAFF. CDR3 coding DNA: TGTGCCAGCAGTTATCAAGGCTTCCTTGGGATGTCTCGCAACACTGAAGCTTTCTTT.

This rearrangement joins TRBV18 to TRBJ1-1; TRBD1 is a possible D gene (5 bases). V dropped 6 bases and J dropped 1 base, with 12 bases sitting between them. The V gene's germline CDR1 is KGHSH and CDR2 LQKENI. The CDR3 loop spans 14 amino acids. CDR3 sequence reads: CASSQQGENTEAFF. Written as DNA, the CDR3 is TGTGCCAGCTCTCAGCAGGGCGAGAACACTGAAGCTTTCTTT. Drawing the rest from reference TRBV18 and TRBJ1-1, the complete variable domain is NAGVMQNPRHLVRRRGQEARLRCSPMKGHSHVYWYRQLPEEGLKFMVYLQKENIIDESGMPKERFSAEFPKEGPSILRIQQVVRGDSAAYFCASSQQGENTEAFFGQGTRLTVV.

The V and J genes are TRBV24-1 and TRBJ1-2; the match to TRBD1 covers 8 bases. The germline CDR1 and CDR2 sequences are KGHDR and SFDVKD. The CDR3 runs 14 residues. With V trimmed by 4 bases and J by 8 bases, 8 bases remained unmatched. In nucleotides, the CDR3 is TGTGCCACCAGTGACCCGGACAGGGTGGGAGGCTACACCTTC. It encodes CATSDPDRVGGYTF.

The rearrangement links TRBV15 to TRBJ2-1; D call uncertain. The closer fit of TRBJ2-7 to the DNA end suggests the J call may be wrong. CDR3 length: 14 amino acids. Germline V lookup: CDR1 LNHNV, CDR2 YYDKDF (reference sequence). CDR3 DNA: TGTGCCACCCAGCAGAAGGGCACCTACAATGAGCAGTACTTC. This translates into CATQQKGTYNEQYF.

The chain links TRBV7-2 to TRBJ1-1; no reliable D call. The CDR3 has 16 residues. V lost 1 base and J lost 0, with 12 bases in between. Germline loops: CDR1 SGHTA, CDR2 FQGNSA. CDR3 region: CASSLGGRGMNTEAFF. CDR3 nucleotide sequence: TGTGCCAGCAGCTTAGGAGGGAGAGGCATGAACACTGAAGCTTTCTTT.

This chain joins TRBV30 and TRBJ2-2, with D possibly matching TRBD1 (5 bases). With 4 bases removed from V and 5 bases from J, the gap between germline ends came to 11 bases. The CDR3 is 13 amino acids. Germline CDR1 reads GTSNPN; CDR2 reads SVGIG (reference sequence). Here the CDR3 DNA reads TGTGCCTGGAAACCCGGACATACCGGGGAGCTGTTTTTT. Translation gives CAWKPGHTGELFF.